The sequence of this T cell receptor beta chain was determined in a study of response to subunit inactivated influenza vaccine. Study results and caveats: The study's authors posited that every seasonal influenza vaccination enlists few new T cells.

As to this clonotype: Its target is not known. A much more abundant neighbour one base away suggests this may be a read error.

TCRdb called the RT-PCR reads again in MiXCR, with one record for every CDR3 protein. The sample has approximately 500,000 distinct CDR3 sequences, roughly 13% seen once. Sequences were derived from PBMCs from blood, sampled more than 35 days after vaccination. This TCR derives from a man in his fifties or sixties who received an inactivated influenza vaccine.

The CDR3, as DNA: TGTGCCAGCAGCCCTCTCGGCTTCTACGAGCAGTACTTC. Translation gives CASSPLGFYEQYF. The chain joins TRBV7-9 to TRBJ2-7; D unclear. CDR3 length: 13 amino acids. Germline assignment: CDR1 SEHNR and CDR2 FQNEAQ (reference sequence). The V gene lost 5 bases and the J gene lost 3 bases, with 11 bases spanning the gap.